Detailed here is one TCR beta chain. The antigen is not known. Genomic DNA provided the template from which TCR beta VDJ and CDR3 profiles were obtained. TCRdb re-analysed the reads in MiXCR, keeping a single row per CDR3 protein. The sample records some 200,000 distinct CDR3 sequences, around 60% being singletons. The sample belongs to a study of CD8+CD57+ T cells in acquired aplastic anemia. Notes on the study in general: Patients and controls had CD8+ Simpson's diversity values that were not significantly distinct. Patients and controls shared about 30 CD8+ CDR3 sequences, which appeared highly expressed in patients and within their immunodominant clones.

V dropped 0 bases and J dropped 4; count of bases not matched to a gene: 5. Germline-derived CDR1 and CDR2 are LGHNA and YSLEER. CDR3 length: 15 residues. This receptor was obtained from a human donor in good health. Specimen: sorted CD4+, CD8+, or CD8+CD57+ T cells (not recorded which) from PBMCs. V usage is TRBV4-3 and J usage is TRBJ1-1, with 7 bases aligning to TRBD1. CDR3 loop: CASSQDGGGSTEAFF. The CDR3 coding sequence is TGCGCCAGCAGCCAAGATGGAGGGGGCAGCACTGAAGCTTTCTTT.